This TCR beta chain was observed in a study of blood T cells in healthy people across ages. Study outcomes and limitations: The study found TCR beta diversity correlated strongly with naive T cell percentage.

Every donor provided 9.5 to 10 milliliters of peripheral blood. Looked up from germline, CDR1 is SEHNR and CDR2 is FQNEAQ (reference sequence). The CDR3 contains 14 residues. V lost 5 bases to trimming and J lost 5 bases, with 15 bases between them. A second PCR, run for roughly 7 to 11 cycles, used a sample-barcoded 5' primer plus a J-beta primer mix. TCRdb reprocessed the 5' RACE reads via MiXCR and lists one record per CDR3 protein. The sample holds 710,000 or so distinct CDR3 sequences, about 20% seen once. Worth noting for this clonotype: Its antigen remains unidentified.

What was sequenced was blood. The TCR comes from a man in his 70s in good health. The V and J genes are TRBV7-9 and TRBJ1-1; tentative D call: TRBD1 (5 bases). The CDR3 spells CASSVGTPVTEAFF. The DNA for the CDR3 is TGTGCCAGCAGCGTCGGGACCCCCGTGACTGAAGCTTTCTTT.